The present T cell receptor (beta chain) was sequenced within a study of early T cells in non-severe SARS-CoV-2 infection. For the study at large: The chains were unpaired, and the sequenced material was bulk RNA from unsorted whole blood. Study results and limitations: Anti-spike CD8 specificities were favored by VDJdb matching, whose results missed private and CD4 specificities.

TCRdb ran MiXCR on the 5' RACE reads and lists one entry per CDR3 protein. The table includes 50,000 to 75,000 distinct CDR3 sequences, 12% detected once. This clonotype came up a few times. Its antigen is currently unknown. The CDR3 length is 17 residues. From germline, CDR1 is SGHTA and CDR2 FQGTGA. Trimming shortened V by 3 bases and J by 0 bases, and 14 bases separated the two germline ends. This clonotype originated in an adult who was a healthcare worker with PCR-confirmed SARS-CoV-2 infection or an uninfected control (not recorded which). The donor label of this sample is uncertain. This material consisted of whole blood, taken at baseline. This chain links TRBV7-3 with TRBJ2-2, with a weak D call TRBD2 (6 bases). The CDR3 DNA reads TGTGCCAGCAGCTTTTCATCGACGGGAGCGAACACCGGGGAGCTGTTTTTT. The encoded protein is CASSFSSTGANTGELFF.